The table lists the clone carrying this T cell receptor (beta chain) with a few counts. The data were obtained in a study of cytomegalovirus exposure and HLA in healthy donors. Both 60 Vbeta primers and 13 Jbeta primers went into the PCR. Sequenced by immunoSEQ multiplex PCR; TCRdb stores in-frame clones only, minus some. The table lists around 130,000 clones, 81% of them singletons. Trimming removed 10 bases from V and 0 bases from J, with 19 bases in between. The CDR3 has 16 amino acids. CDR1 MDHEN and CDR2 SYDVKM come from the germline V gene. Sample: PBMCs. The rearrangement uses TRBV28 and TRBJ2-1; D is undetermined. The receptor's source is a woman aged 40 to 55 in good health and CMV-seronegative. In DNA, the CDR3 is TGTGCCACCCGCGCGATCGTCGCCAACTCCTACAATGAGCAGTTCTTC. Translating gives CATRAIVANSYNEQFF.